This T cell receptor (beta chain) was recorded in a study of cytomegalovirus exposure and HLA in healthy donors. Study-level points and caveats: Despite most TCR sequences being rare, some public TCRs occurred in many donors. V- and J-gene trimming in TCR beta was tied to a missense DCLRE1C variant by an analysis performed later.

This clone was counted only a few times. The antigen is not known. The PCR made use of 60 Vbeta and 13 Jbeta primers. Clones were read by immunoSEQ multiplex PCR, and TCRdb kept only the in-frame ones, dropping some. The repertoire holds roughly 92,000 clones, with around 8% as singletons. From germline, CDR1 is MDHEN and CDR2 SYDVKM. This CDR3 is 16 amino acids long. V lost 5 bases and J lost 4; bases outside the gene matches: 8. Sequences were obtained from PBMCs. This clonotype was sampled from a middle-aged man in good health and CMV-seronegative. The genes are TRBV28 and TRBJ1-4, with 9 bases identical to TRBD1. The CDR3 spells CASSLTGTGHNEKLFF. In DNA, the CDR3 is TGTGCCAGCAGTCTTACCGGGACAGGGCATAATGAAAAACTGTTTTTT.